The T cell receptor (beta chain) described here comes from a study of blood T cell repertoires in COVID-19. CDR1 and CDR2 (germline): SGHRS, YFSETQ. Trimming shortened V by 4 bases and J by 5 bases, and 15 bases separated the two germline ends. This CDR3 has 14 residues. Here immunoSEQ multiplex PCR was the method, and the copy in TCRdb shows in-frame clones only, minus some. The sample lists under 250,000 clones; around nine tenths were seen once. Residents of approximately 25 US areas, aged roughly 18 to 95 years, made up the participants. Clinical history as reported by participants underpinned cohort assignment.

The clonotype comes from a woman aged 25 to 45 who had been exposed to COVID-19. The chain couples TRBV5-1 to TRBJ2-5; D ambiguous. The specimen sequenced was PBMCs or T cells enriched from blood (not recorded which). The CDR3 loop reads CASSQAQARETQYF. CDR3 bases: TGCGCCAGCAGCCAGGCCCAGGCACGGGAGACCCAGTACTTC.